These 18 T cell receptor beta chains were sequenced from one sample in a study of blood T cell repertoires in COVID-19. Sequencing used immunoSEQ multiplex PCR; TCRdb keeps in-frame clones, though not all of them. The data contain fewer than 300,000 clones, about 85% of them seen just once; the ten biggest clones take up 13%. Sequences were obtained from peripheral blood. Receptors originate from a human donor in a cohort sampled during active COVID-19.

The V gene is TRBV5-4, the J gene TRBJ2-2; D perhaps matches TRBD2 (7 bases). Per the germline V gene, CDR1 is SGHNT and CDR2 is YYREEE (reference sequence). The CDR3 contains 16 residues. Trimming pared 0 bases from V and 1 base from J, leaving 10 bases between. The CDR3 is CASSLGGGRNTGELFF. DNA of the CDR3: TGTGCCAGCAGCTTGGGCGGGGGCCGGAACACCGGGGAGCTGTTTTTT. Filled out from reference TRBV5-4 and TRBJ2-2, the complete variable domain reads ETGVTQSPTHLIKTRGQQVTLRCSSQSGHNTVSWYQQALGQGPQFIFQYYREEENGRGNFPPRFSGLQFPNYSSELNVNALELDDSALYLCASSLGGGRNTGELFFGEGSRLTVL.

V gene TRBV7-2 combines with J gene TRBJ2-7; maybe TRBD1 (6 bases). The germline V gene encodes CDR1 SGHTA and CDR2 FQGNSA. Trimming cost V 0 bases and J 0 bases, with 15 bases left between them. This CDR3 spans 17 amino acids. The CDR3 sequence: CASSLAGHGISSYEQYF. The CDR3 DNA reads as TGTGCCAGCAGCTTAGCGGGACACGGAATTAGCTCCTACGAGCAGTACTTC.

The chain carries TRBV28 and TRBJ1-4, with 12 bases identical to TRBD1. The CDR3 loop spans 16 amino acids. CDR1 is MDHEN, CDR2 SYDVKM, per germline. V was clipped by 5 bases and J by 8 bases; unmatched bases: 9. CDR3 loop: CASSLPGQGAREKLFF. Written as DNA, the CDR3 is TGTGCCAGCAGTCTTCCGGGACAGGGGGCTCGGGAAAAACTGTTTTTT. Complete variable domain (other parts from reference TRBV28 and TRBJ1-4): DVKVTQSSRYLVKRTGEKVFLECVQDMDHENMFWYRQDPGLGLRLIYFSYDVKMKEKGDIPEGYSVSREKKERFSLILESASTNQTSMYLCASSLPGQGAREKLFFGSGTQLSVL.

The chain links TRBV6-5 to TRBJ1-2; D might be TRBD1 (5 bases). V gave up 7 bases and J gave up 8 bases, with 14 bases separating them. This CDR3 is built from 12 residues. Per germline, CDR1 MNHEY and CDR2 SVGAGI. DNA of the CDR3: TGTGCCAGCACCCGGGGGGTTAGCGGCTACACCTTC. Protein product: CASTRGVSGYTF.

The chain uses TRBV18 and TRBJ1-1, with a weak D call TRBD1 (6 bases). This CDR3 is 16 amino acids long. Looked up from germline, CDR1 is KGHSH and CDR2 is LQKENI. V was cut by 5 bases and J by 0 bases, with 16 bases left in between. Written as DNA, the CDR3 is TGTGCCAGCTCATCGACAGGCCGACCTATGAACACTGAAGCTTTCTTT. This translates into CASSSTGRPMNTEAFF.

CDR3 in DNA: TGTGCCTGGAGTGACACAGGGGACAATGAGCAGTTCTTC. Amino acid sequence: CAWSDTGDNEQFF. The chain links TRBV30 to TRBJ2-1; 7 bases map to TRBD1. The CDR3 loop spans 13 amino acids. The V gene's germline CDR1 is GTSNPN and CDR2 SVGIG (reference sequence). Trimming at V came to 1 base and at J to 5 bases, leaving 2 bases not matched to a gene.

The chain links TRBV14 to TRBJ2-5, with D tentatively TRBD2 (6 bases). This CDR3 has 14 amino acids. From germline, CDR1 is SGHDN and CDR2 FVKESK. V lost 5 bases, J lost 2 bases, and 12 bases lay in between. In nucleotides, the CDR3 is TGTGCCAGCAGCTCGAACCGGGGGCAAGAGACCCAGTACTTC. Amino acids: CASSSNRGQETQYF. Full variable domain (missing parts from reference TRBV14 and TRBJ2-5): EAGVTQFPSHSVIEKGQTVTLRCDPISGHDNLYWYRRVMGKEIKFLLHFVKESKQDESGMPNNRFLAERTGGTYSTLKVQPAELEDSGVYFCASSSNRGQETQYFGPGTRLLVL.

V and J are TRBV18 and TRBJ1-1, with 7 positions matching TRBD1. This CDR3 has 15 amino acids. The trim removed 3 bases at V and 5 bases at J, leaving 9 bases unmatched. Germline CDR1 reads KGHSH; CDR2 reads LQKENI. CDR3 DNA: TGTGCCAGCTCACCCCTGGGACAGTCGTTGACTGAAGCTTTCTTT. It specifies CASSPLGQSLTEAFF.

The chain links TRBV11-3 to TRBJ2-1; TRBD2 is a possible D gene (6 bases). The V end was cut by 0 bases, the J end by 1 base, with 7 bases between. The CDR3 consists of 15 residues. Per germline, CDR1 SGHNT and CDR2 YENEEA. DNA for the CDR3: TGTGCCAGCAGCTTAGAGGGGACTTCCTACAATGAGCAGTTCTTC. Protein: CASSLEGTSYNEQFF.

This sequence joins TRBV19 and TRBJ2-1; 9 bases align to TRBD2. J was trimmed by 8 bases and V by 10 bases; bases with no gene match: 12. This CDR3 is built from 14 residues. The germline CDR1 and CDR2 sequences are LNHDA and SQIVND (reference sequence). The CDR3: CATSRVAGVDEQFF. The CDR3 nucleotides read TGTGCCACCTCTCGGGTAGCGGGAGTGGATGAGCAGTTCTTC. The variable domain in full, completed from reference TRBV19 and TRBJ2-1, reads DGGITQSPKYLFRKEGQNVTLSCEQNLNHDAMYWYRQDPGQGLRLIYYSQIVNDFQKGDIAEGYSVSREKKESFPLTVTSAQKNPTAFYLCATSRVAGVDEQFFGPGTRLTVL.

This rearrangement joins TRBV9 to TRBJ2-7, with TRBD1 matching 9 bases. The length of the CDR3 is 15 residues. The germline gives CDR1 SGDLS, CDR2 YYNGEE. The V segment lost 4 bases and the J segment 5 bases; nucleotides outside the gene matches: 10. This CDR3 reads CASSKRQGDLDEQYF. For the CDR3, the DNA is TGTGCCAGCAGCAAACGACAGGGGGACTTAGACGAGCAGTACTTC.

The V and J genes are TRBV3-1 (or the pseudogene TRBV3-2) and TRBJ1-2; 7 bases are a match to TRBD1. V lost 4 bases to trimming and J lost 5 bases; unmatched junction nucleotides: 10. The CDR3 covers 15 residues. Germline CDR1 and CDR2: LGHDT and YNNKEL (reference sequence). CDR3 coding DNA: TGTGCCAGCAGCCCGACCGACAGGGCCATTTATGGCTACACCTTC. Its protein is CASSPTDRAIYGYTF.

The chain combines TRBV24-1 with TRBJ2-2; 10 nucleotides agree with TRBD1. Unmatched junction bases numbered 0, after V lost 0 bases and J lost 3 bases. The CDR3 totals 16 residues. Germline V gives CDR1 KGHDR, CDR2 SFDVKD. The DNA of the CDR3 is TGTGCCACCAGTGATTTGGGGACAGGGGACACCGGGGAGCTGTTTTTT. Residues: CATSDLGTGDTGELFF.

The chain carries TRBV21-1 and TRBJ2-7; whether TRBD2, the table's D call, matches the DNA was not checked. TRBV21-1 is a pseudogene. The CDR3 consists of 19 residues. This CDR3 reads CAFHPSAREFGLAAGGEYF. DNA for the CDR3: TGTGCCTTTCACCCATCGGCTAGAGAGTTCGGGCTAGCGGCAGGTGGTGAGTACTTC.

The genes are TRBV5-6 and TRBJ1-1; D is unclear. CDR1 is SGHDT and CDR2 is YYEEEE in the germline V gene. The V and J ends lost 1 base and 0 bases respectively, with 13 bases between them. This CDR3 is built from 16 residues. The CDR3 sequence: CASSLPASGVNTEAFF. CDR3 DNA sequence: TGTGCCAGCAGCTTGCCCGCATCCGGGGTGAACACTGAAGCTTTCTTT.

The J gene is TRBJ2-1, the V gene TRBV19; the match to TRBD2 covers 8 bases. CDR1 and CDR2 (germline): LNHDA, SQIVND (reference sequence). The CDR3 runs 14 residues. After removal of 4 bases from V and 7 bases from J, the junction contained 6 bases not matched to a gene. The CDR3 DNA reads as TGTGCCAGTAGTAGGGCCAGCGGGAGAAATGAGCAGTTCTTC. Its protein product is CASSRASGRNEQFF.

The chain uses TRBV7-2 and TRBJ2-3; the match to TRBD2 covers 10 bases. CDR3 size: 15 residues. With 4 bases clipped from V and 2 bases from J, the junction kept 3 bases outside the gene matches. Germline CDR1 reads SGHTA; CDR2 reads FQGNSA. CDR3 amino acids: CASSSSGSVTDTQYF. CDR3 coding DNA: TGTGCCAGCAGCTCTAGCGGGAGCGTCACAGATACGCAGTATTTT.

This chain connects TRBV7-2 to TRBJ2-1, with D possibly matching TRBD2 (5 bases). The V gene's germline CDR1 is SGHTA and CDR2 FQGNSA. The CDR3 contains 16 residues. V gave up 0 bases and J gave up 0 bases, with 9 bases separating them. Here the CDR3 DNA reads TGTGCCAGCAGCTTAGCGCTGAGCGGCTCCTACAATGAGCAGTTCTTC. It specifies CASSLALSGSYNEQFF.